The 6 T cell receptor beta chains below all came from one sample that was sequenced in a study of cytotoxic CD8 clonotypes in ibrutinib-treated CLL. Using immunoSEQ multiplex PCR, the repertoire was profiled, and TCRdb retains in-frame clones only, with some absent. The data show a few hundred thousand clones, roughly 70% seen once. The sample here was PBMCs, taken after 36 months of ibrutinib treatment. The receptors were sampled from a human donor with chronic lymphocytic leukemia.

This rearrangement joins TRBV10-2 to TRBJ2-2, with 11 bases fitting TRBD2. V shed 5 bases, J shed 3 bases, and the junction held 2 bases outside the gene matches. Looked up from germline, CDR1 is WSHSY and CDR2 is SAAADI. CDR3 length: 15 residues. The CDR3 sequence is CASSWTSGHTGELFF. The CDR3 nucleotides read TGCGCCAGCAGTTGGACTAGCGGGCACACCGGGGAGCTGTTTTTT.

The CDR3 nucleotides are TGTGCCAGTAGTATGGCGCAGGCTAGCACAGATACGCAGTATTTT. Translation gives CASSMAQASTDTQYF. The chain carries TRBV19 and TRBJ2-3; D remains ambiguous. Germline V gene data show CDR1 as LNHDA and CDR2 as SQIVND (reference sequence). V lost 3 bases to trimming and J lost 0 bases, with 10 bases between them. The CDR3 is 15 amino acids.

The chain joins TRBV7-9 to TRBJ1-4; the D gene is possibly TRBD1 (5 bases). The CDR3 is made up of 15 amino acids. In germline, CDR1 is SEHNR, CDR2 FQNEAQ (reference sequence). Trimming removed 5 bases at V and 8 bases at J, with 18 bases between. The CDR3 DNA is TGTGCCAGCAGCACTCGGGTTTGGGGCGAGGAAAAACTGTTTTTT. This translates into CASSTRVWGEEKLFF.

The CDR3 here is CASSQVPGYAGANVLTF. For the CDR3, the DNA is TGCGCCAGCAGTCAAGTCCCGGGCTACGCTGGGGCCAACGTCCTGACTTTC. The chain carries TRBV23-1 and TRBJ2-6; D gene unclear. TRBV23-1 is known as an ORF, though its function is uncertain. V was cut by 2 bases and J by 2 bases, with 13 bases left in between. The CDR3 contains 17 residues.

The rearrangement uses TRBV12-5 and TRBJ1-6; 9 positions agree with TRBD1. Germline-derived CDR1 and CDR2 are LGHNT and FRNRAP. V lost 4 bases to trimming and J lost 9 bases; unmatched junction nucleotides: 10. The CDR3 contains 16 residues. The CDR3 loop reads CASGWHRGRLGSPLHF. The CDR3 DNA reads TGTGCTAGTGGTTGGCACAGGGGGCGCCTAGGTTCACCCCTCCACTTT.

The chain carries TRBV29-1 and TRBJ1-1; weak D call: TRBD1 (5 bases). The V and J ends lost 7 bases and 4 bases respectively, with 19 bases between them. The germline gives CDR1 SQVTM, CDR2 ANQGSEA. CDR3 length: 14 residues. This CDR3 is CSAESGISGTEAFF. As DNA, the CDR3 is TGCAGCGCGGAATCAGGGATTTCGGGCACTGAAGCTTTCTTT.